A selection of T cell receptor beta chains follows, all from one sample in a study of blood T cell repertoires in COVID-19. Libraries were prepared by immunoSEQ multiplex PCR; TCRdb keeps only in-frame clonotypes and omits some of them. The table records a few hundred thousand clones, roughly 91% of them present only once. The material sequenced was peripheral blood. These receptors all stem from a man in his fifties or sixties with active or convalescent COVID-19. Each CDR3 is given with its conserved first and last residue. The D gene is left open where the match is weak. The listing skips clone size in some rows; elsewhere it reads once, few, many or a size class.

d_gene	v_gene	j_gene	abundance	CDR3nt	CDR3aa
NA	TRBV9	TRBJ2-1	NA	TGTGCCAGCAGCGCCGACAATGAGCAGTTCTTC	CASSADNEQFF
TRBD1	TRBV28	TRBJ2-2	few	TGTGCCAGCAAAGGAGGACAGGGGACCGGGGAGCTGTTTTTT	CASKGGQGTGELFF
NA	TRBV5-6	TRBJ2-7	many	TGTGCCAGCAGCCCCCGTTTAAGAAGCGACTACGAGCAGTACTTC	CASSPRLRSDYEQYF
TRBD2	TRBV10-2	TRBJ2-1	NA	TGCGCCAGCAGTGGGGGGGGACCCATCAATGAGCAGTTCTTC	CASSGGGPINEQFF
TRBD1	TRBV5-6	TRBJ2-7	NA	TGTGCCAGCAGCTACACAGGGGCGAGTTCTCAGTACTTC	CASSYTGASSQYF
NA	TRBV24-1	TRBJ1-3	NA	TGTGCCACCAGTGACTCTAGGGGCTCTGGAAACACCATATATTTT	CATSDSRGSGNTIYF
NA	TRBV5-1	TRBJ2-7	NA	TGCGCCAGCAGCTCCCACTACGAGCAGTACTTC	CASSSHYEQYF
TRBD1	TRBV7-8	TRBJ2-7	NA	TGTGCCAGCAGCCAATCCGGGACAGGGGGCAACGAGCAGTACTTC	CASSQSGTGGNEQYF
NA	TRBV5-6	TRBJ1-4	once	TGTGCCAGCAGCTTGTGGGGGGTTAATGAAAAACTGTTTTTT	CASSLWGVNEKLFF
NA	TRBV10-1	TRBJ2-5	NA	TGCGCCAGCAGTGTCAACCAAGAGACCCAGTACTTC	CASSVNQETQYF
TRBD2	TRBV6-5	TRBJ2-1	NA	TGTGCCAGCGGAAAGACTAGCGGATACAATGAGCAGTTCTTC	CASGKTSGYNEQFF
TRBD2	TRBV18	TRBJ2-1	NA	TGTGCCAGCTCGTTAGGGGCTAGCGGGGGGCCGAGCTCCTACAATGAGCAGTTCTTC	CASSLGASGGPSSYNEQFF
NA	TRBV14	TRBJ2-3	NA	TGTGCCAGCAGTTCTAGCACAGATACGCAGTATTTT	CASSSSTDTQYF
TRBD1	TRBV7-3	TRBJ2-3	NA	TGTGCCAGCAGCCCCCAGGGGGCAGATACGCAGTATTTT	CASSPQGADTQYF
NA	TRBV2	TRBJ1-1	NA	TGTGCCAGCAGCACAACAGGGTTGACTGAAGCTTTCTTT	CASSTTGLTEAFF
TRBD1	TRBV27	TRBJ1-2	NA	TGTGCCAGCAGTTCCACAGGGGGAAACTATGGCTACACCTTC	CASSSTGGNYGYTF
NA	TRBV6-2/TRBV6-3	TRBJ2-1	NA	TGTGCCAGCAGTTACCACCAGGGCGCTGAGCAGTTCTTC	CASSYHQGAEQFF
NA	TRBV19	TRBJ1-2	NA	TGTGCCAGTAGTATCCCGGACAGCCCCCCGGGAGGCTACACCTTC	CASSIPDSPPGGYTF
TRBD1	TRBV10-3	TRBJ1-6	few	TGTGCCATCAATGGACAGGGGAATTCACCCCTCCACTTT	CAINGQGNSPLHF
NA	TRBV6-5	TRBJ2-2	NA	TGTGCCAGCAGTTACTGGAGGGGGGAGCTGTTTTTT	CASSYWRGELFF
TRBD1	TRBV28	TRBJ2-7	NA	TGTGCCAGCAGTTTCCCTGGACAGGGTAGAATCTACGAGCAGTACTTC	CASSFPGQGRIYEQYF
NA	TRBV3-1/TRBV3-2	TRBJ2-5	NA	TGTGCCAGCAGCCAAGCGGGAGAGACCCAGTACTTC	CASSQAGETQYF
TRBD2	TRBV7-2	TRBJ2-1	NA	TGTGCCAGCAGCCTCCGGACTAGCGGCCACAATGAGCAGTTCTTC	CASSLRTSGHNEQFF
NA	TRBV7-2	TRBJ1-1	NA	TGTGCCAGCAGCTTAGAGGTGACAGTGGCTGAAGCTTTCTTT	CASSLEVTVAEAFF
NA	TRBV4-2	TRBJ2-1	NA	TGTGCCAGCAGCCGAGAACGGGGTGGCTCCTACAATGAGCAGTTCTTC	CASSRERGGSYNEQFF
NA	TRBV5-1	TRBJ2-5	NA	TGCGCCAGCAGCGAGACAGGCCAAGAGACCCAGTACTTC	CASSETGQETQYF
NA	TRBV27	TRBJ2-3	NA	TGTGCCAGCCTCTCACCAACTCCTGCTCGGAGCGGGACAGATACGCAGTATTTT	CASLSPTPARSGTDTQYF
NA	TRBV5-1	TRBJ2-7	NA	TGCGCCAGCAGCGCACGTCCGGTAGCGGAGAGTGTTTACGAGCAGTACTTC	CASSARPVAESVYEQYF
NA	TRBV11-3	TRBJ1-6	once	TGTGCCAGCAGACCTGGTCCGAGCTCCTATAATTCACCCCTCCACTTT	CASRPGPSSYNSPLHF
NA	TRBV21-1	TRBJ2-4	NA	TGTGCCAGCAGTCCCGGACACTTTCTTTCCATAGCCAAAAACATTCAGTACTTC	CASSPGHFLSIAKNIQYF
TRBD1	TRBV9	TRBJ2-5	NA	TGTGCCAGCAGTATGGGACAGGGGGCTTCAGAGACCCAGTACTTC	CASSMGQGASETQYF
NA	TRBV18	TRBJ2-5	NA	TGTGCCAGCTCACGAGCGGTGGGACAAGAGACCCAGTACTTC	CASSRAVGQETQYF
NA	TRBV7-9	TRBJ1-2	NA	TGTGCCAGCAGTATGGACGGGGGTGAGGCTCGGGGCTACACCTTC	CASSMDGGEARGYTF
NA	TRBV6-5	TRBJ1-3	NA	TGTGCCAGCAGCCCCCTTATAGAGACTGGAAACACCATATATTTT	CASSPLIETGNTIYF
NA	TRBV4-3	TRBJ2-6	NA	TGCGCCAGCAGCCAACAGGGAAACTCTGGGGCCAACGTCCTGACTTTC	CASSQQGNSGANVLTF
NA	TRBV27	TRBJ1-6	NA	TGTGCCAGCAGTCCTCAGGCGGGTTCACCCCTCCACTTT	CASSPQAGSPLHF
TRBD2	TRBV4-2	TRBJ2-3	NA	TGTGCCAGCAGCCAAGATGATAGGACTAGCGGGCGATCAGGATCACAGTATTTT	CASSQDDRTSGRSGSQYF
TRBD1	TRBV5-6	TRBJ1-2	once	TGTGCCAGCAGCTTGGGGGGACAGGGGCCGCACTATGGCTACACCTTC	CASSLGGQGPHYGYTF
NA	TRBV5-6	TRBJ2-7	NA	TGTGCCAGCAGCCCAGGGTATTCCGTCTTCGAGCAGTACTTC	CASSPGYSVFEQYF
NA	TRBV9	TRBJ2-1	NA	TGTGCCAGCAGCTCCCCCGGCAGGGGTTACAATGAGCAGTTCTTC	CASSSPGRGYNEQFF
TRBD2	TRBV6-5	TRBJ2-7	few	TGTGCCAGCCAACTAGCGGATCCATACGAGCAGTACTTC	CASQLADPYEQYF
TRBD1	TRBV4-1	TRBJ2-5	NA	TGCGCCAGCAGCCAGTTGGGACAGCAAGAGACCCAGTACTTC	CASSQLGQQETQYF
NA	TRBV28	TRBJ1-5	NA	TGTGCCAGCAGAGCGGGGGGTCGGGGTCAGCCCCAGCATTTT	CASRAGGRGQPQHF
TRBD1	TRBV5-1	TRBJ1-4	NA	TGCGCCAGCAGGCCATCACCGGGACAGAGTAATGAAAAACTGTTTTTT	CASRPSPGQSNEKLFF
TRBD1	TRBV7-8	TRBJ1-2	NA	TGTGCCAGCAGCTTAGCCAACCGAGGGACAGGGGTTGGGGGCTACACCTTC	CASSLANRGTGVGGYTF
TRBD1	TRBV30	TRBJ2-7	NA	TGTGCCTGGGCCGGGACAGGGATTTACGAGCAGTACTTC	CAWAGTGIYEQYF
TRBD1	TRBV28	TRBJ1-6	NA	TGTGCCAGCCTGACCCCGGGACAGGGCAATTCACCCCTCCACTTT	CASLTPGQGNSPLHF
TRBD1	TRBV10-3	TRBJ1-2	NA	TGTGCCATCAGTGAAAGACAGGGGGACGGCTACACCTTC	CAISERQGDGYTF
NA	TRBV5-1	TRBJ2-3	NA	TGCGCCAGCAGCTTGGCCCCCGAGAGCACAGATACGCAGTATTTT	CASSLAPESTDTQYF
TRBD2	TRBV5-1	TRBJ2-1	NA	TGCGCCAGCAGCCCTAGCGGGAGCTCCTACAATGAGCAGTTCTTC	CASSPSGSSYNEQFF
TRBD1	TRBV10-3	TRBJ2-7	NA	TGTGCCATCAGTGAGTCCTTCGGGACAGCGTCCTGCGAGCAGTACTTC	CAISESFGTASCEQYF
NA	TRBV6-4	TRBJ2-2	NA	TGTGCCAGCAGTGCGGGACAATCCACCGGGGAGCTGTTTTTT	CASSAGQSTGELFF
NA	TRBV29-1	TRBJ1-1	NA	TGCAGCGTTGCTTACAGGAACACTGAAGCTTTCTTT	CSVAYRNTEAFF
TRBD1	TRBV5-6	TRBJ2-3	NA	TGTGCCAGCAGCTTGGACAGGGGGCTGGCAGATACGCAGTATTTT	CASSLDRGLADTQYF
TRBD1	TRBV2	TRBJ1-5	NA	TGTGCCAGTTCGATAGGACAGGGGGTTCAGCCCCAGCATTTT	CASSIGQGVQPQHF